The clone carrying this T cell receptor (beta chain) was found a few times. Antigen specificity is unknown. This sample was taken from a study of response to subunit inactivated influenza vaccine. Findings of the study overall: Only a handful of new T cells, the authors suggested, are recruited with each seasonal influenza vaccination.

Via MiXCR, TCRdb re-called the RT-PCR reads, giving one row per CDR3 protein. The sample lists fewer than 600,000 distinct CDR3 sequences, approximately 6.9% seen once, with roughly 13% in the top ten. The V gene end was trimmed by 4 bases and the J gene end by 8 bases; junction bases not matched to a gene: 15. The CDR3 is 17 amino acids. Germline V CDR1 and CDR2: SGHRS, YFSETQ. Sequencing was performed on PBMCs from blood, taken less than 30 months after vaccination. This chain joins TRBV5-1 and TRBJ1-6; 7 positions match TRBD1. The TCR was taken from a man between 45 and 75 years old who received an inactivated influenza vaccine. The CDR3: CASSPRDSSRGYSPLHF. Written as DNA, the CDR3 is TGCGCCAGCAGCCCCAGGGACAGCTCGAGGGGCTATTCACCCCTCCACTTT.